This is a list of T cell receptor beta chains from one sample in a study of OX40 agonist ivuxolimab in advanced cancers. The assay was immunoSEQ multiplex PCR, and TCRdb's table has in-frame clones only and misses some. The repertoire includes 90,000 to 130,000 clones, approximately 89% of them detected once, and 0.27% sits in the top ten. The sequences come from CD4+ or CD8+ T cells sorted from blood, collected in a trial of the OX40 agonist ivuxolimab. These receptors came from an adult with an advanced solid tumor such as melanoma, head and neck, liver or kidney cancer. Both conserved end residues are part of each CDR3. Fields, in order: D gene, clone size, V gene, J gene, CDR3 DNA, CDR3 protein. D genes are given only for firm matches. Clone size is not always given. Where it is, it says once, few, many or a class for expanded clones.

D gene: -; clone size: -; V gene: TRBV12-5; J gene: TRBJ2-3; CDR3 DNA: TGTGCTAGTGGTTTGGGTCGGACTACCTTCACAGATACGCAGTATTTT; CDR3 protein: CASGLGRTTFTDTQYF
D gene: TRBD1; clone size: -; V gene: TRBV5-4; J gene: TRBJ1-2; CDR3 DNA: TGTGCCAGCAGTTCCACAGGGGACCGGTATGGCTACACCTTC; CDR3 protein: CASSSTGDRYGYTF
D gene: -; clone size: -; V gene: TRBV6-6; J gene: TRBJ2-7; CDR3 DNA: TGTGCCAGCAGTGGGACGTACGAGCAGTACTTC; CDR3 protein: CASSGTYEQYF
D gene: -; clone size: -; V gene: TRBV4-2; J gene: TRBJ1-2; CDR3 DNA: TGTGCCAGCAGCCAAGATGGCCAGACTAACTATGGCTACACCTTC; CDR3 protein: CASSQDGQTNYGYTF
D gene: -; clone size: once; V gene: TRBV6-5; J gene: TRBJ2-7; CDR3 DNA: TGTGCCAGCAGTTCCGGGACGTCTACCTACGAGCAGTACTTC; CDR3 protein: CASSSGTSTYEQYF
D gene: -; clone size: -; V gene: TRBV19; J gene: TRBJ1-2; CDR3 DNA: TGTGCCAGTAGTATTTACCAGTATGGCTACACCTTC; CDR3 protein: CASSIYQYGYTF
D gene: -; clone size: -; V gene: TRBV5-4; J gene: TRBJ1-6; CDR3 DNA: TGTGCCAGCAGCTTGGGGGTACAGGCAGGACATAATTCACCCCTCCACTTT; CDR3 protein: CASSLGVQAGHNSPLHF
D gene: -; clone size: -; V gene: TRBV5-4; J gene: TRBJ2-7; CDR3 DNA: TGTGCCAGCAGCTTCTTGGGCAGAACCTACGAGCAGTACTTC; CDR3 protein: CASSFLGRTYEQYF
D gene: -; clone size: once; V gene: TRBV5-5; J gene: TRBJ1-6; CDR3 DNA: TGTGCCAGCAGCTTCGGCCCAGTATCACCCCTCCACTTT; CDR3 protein: CASSFGPVSPLHF
D gene: TRBD1; clone size: -; V gene: TRBV6-4; J gene: TRBJ1-5; CDR3 DNA: TGTGCCAGCAGTGACTCCACAGGGGGTGGCAATCAGCCCCAGCATTTT; CDR3 protein: CASSDSTGGGNQPQHF
D gene: -; clone size: -; V gene: TRBV19; J gene: TRBJ2-1; CDR3 DNA: TGTGCCAGTTTGCAGAGGGAAGGAGGTTACAATGAGCAGTTCTTC; CDR3 protein: CASLQREGGYNEQFF
D gene: -; clone size: -; V gene: TRBV5-6; J gene: TRBJ1-5; CDR3 DNA: TGTGCCAGCAGCTTAGGGGTAAAAATTCAGCCCCAGCATTTT; CDR3 protein: CASSLGVKIQPQHF
D gene: TRBD1; clone size: -; V gene: TRBV5-1; J gene: TRBJ2-7; CDR3 DNA: TGCGCCAGCAGCTTGGAAGGGGACAGGGTTGTGAAGCAGTACTTC; CDR3 protein: CASSLEGDRVVKQYF
D gene: TRBD1; clone size: -; V gene: TRBV19; J gene: TRBJ2-1; CDR3 DNA: TGTGCCAGTAGTATTTTAGGGACAGGGAGATACAATGAGCAGTTCTTC; CDR3 protein: CASSILGTGRYNEQFF
D gene: -; clone size: -; V gene: TRBV2; J gene: TRBJ2-7; CDR3 DNA: TGTGCCAGCAGTCCCACGAACGAGCAGTACTTC; CDR3 protein: CASSPTNEQYF
D gene: -; clone size: once; V gene: TRBV19; J gene: TRBJ1-1; CDR3 DNA: TGTGCCACAGAGGAGGGCAGGAAGAACACTGAAGCTTTCTTT; CDR3 protein: CATEEGRKNTEAFF
D gene: -; clone size: -; V gene: TRBV5-6; J gene: TRBJ1-4; CDR3 DNA: TGTGCCAGCAGCTCGACAGTTAATGAAAAACTGTTTTTT; CDR3 protein: CASSSTVNEKLFF
D gene: -; clone size: -; V gene: TRBV5-1; J gene: TRBJ1-1; CDR3 DNA: TGCGCCAGCAGCTCACAGCTGAACACTGAAGCTTTCTTT; CDR3 protein: CASSSQLNTEAFF
D gene: -; clone size: -; V gene: TRBV10-3; J gene: TRBJ2-1; CDR3 DNA: TGTGCCACCGCAGGGAGCTCCTACAATGAGCAGTTCTTC; CDR3 protein: CATAGSSYNEQFF